The 29 T cell receptor beta chains presented below share a single source sample, sequenced in a study of cytomegalovirus exposure and HLA in healthy donors. Use of 60 Vbeta and 13 Jbeta primers characterized the PCR. The table came from immunoSEQ multiplex PCR; TCRdb's copy has only in-frame clones and leaves some out. The sample lists fewer than 200,000 clones; about 71% were seen once. Sequencing used PBMCs. These TCRs come from a man in his fifties in good health and CMV-seronegative.

The chain uses TRBV6-6 and TRBJ1-4; the match to TRBD1 covers 9 bases. V lost 4 bases to trimming and J lost 8 bases; unmatched junction nucleotides: 8. The CDR3 runs 15 residues. In germline, CDR1 is MNHNY, CDR2 SVGAGI (reference sequence). The CDR3 loop reads CASSWGTGRGEKLFF. As DNA, the CDR3 is TGTGCCAGCAGTTGGGGGACAGGGAGAGGGGAAAAACTGTTTTTT.

V gene TRBV1 combines with J gene TRBJ1-1; TRBD1 is the table's D call, not checked against the DNA. TRBV1 is given as a pseudogene. This CDR3 contains 11 residues. The CDR3 nucleotides read TGTGCCAGGGGGTCAGACACTGAAGCTTTCTTT. Protein: CARGSDTEAFF.

The chain uses TRBV5-1 and TRBJ1-2, with a tentative D call TRBD1 (6 bases). The CDR3 contains 14 residues. Germline V gene data show CDR1 as SGHRS and CDR2 as YFSETQ. Trimming took off 1 base at V and 3 bases at J, with 10 bases between the two ends. CDR3 bases: TGCGCCAGCAGCTTGACGGCAGGGGACTATGGCTACACCTTC. This encodes CASSLTAGDYGYTF.

The chain is built from TRBV10-1 and TRBJ1-5; D remains unclear. Deletions cut 3 bases from V and 7 bases from J, with 10 bases between. This CDR3 spans 13 amino acids. In germline, CDR1 is WNHNN, CDR2 SYGVQD (reference sequence). DNA for the CDR3: TGCGCCAGCAGTGAATTCCCGGGACAGCCCCAGCATTTT. It translates to CASSEFPGQPQHF.

In this sample, this clone turned up a few times. The CDR3 region is CASSPGQTYEQYF. CDR3 DNA: TGTGCCAGCTCACCTGGACAGACCTACGAGCAGTACTTC. The V and J genes are TRBV18 and TRBJ2-7, with a weak D call TRBD1 (6 bases). Per the germline V gene, CDR1 is KGHSH and CDR2 is LQKENI. The CDR3 covers 13 residues. Trimming took 3 bases from V and 2 from J, leaving 8 bases between them.

The V call is TRBV9, the J call TRBJ1-5; a possible D gene is TRBD1 (6 bases). Germline V CDR1 and CDR2: SGDLS, YYNGEE. CDR3 size: 14 residues. V lost 4 bases to trimming and J lost 5 bases, with 13 bases between them. The CDR3 DNA follows: TGTGCCAGCAGCCAAGGGGGAGGGGATCAGCCCCAGCATTTT. Its protein product is CASSQGGGDQPQHF.

The rearrangement links TRBV4-2 to TRBJ1-1; a weak D match, TRBD1 (5 bases). This CDR3 contains 16 residues. Germline V gene data show CDR1 as LGHNA and CDR2 as YNFKEQ. V lost 8 bases and J lost 4, with 23 bases in between. CDR3 sequence: CASSQGGIGARTEAFF. CDR3 bases: TGTGCCAGCTCCCAGGGTGGGATTGGAGCGCGCACTGAAGCTTTCTTT.

This clone was picked up a small number of times. This chain uses TRBV2 with TRBJ1-1; no clear D. CDR1 and CDR2 (germline): SNHLY, FYNNEI. CDR3 size: 13 residues. The V and J ends lost 4 bases and 5 bases respectively, with 11 bases between them. CDR3 nucleotide sequence: TGTGCCAGCAGTGTGGCAGGTCAAACTGAAGCTTTCTTT. It is translated as CASSVAGQTEAFF.

The chain couples TRBV25-1 to TRBJ2-3; D ambiguous. The V end lost 8 bases, the J end lost 2 bases, and 11 bases lay between the germline ends. From germline, CDR1 is MGHDK and CDR2 SYGVNS. This CDR3 is 13 amino acids long. CDR3 sequence (DNA): TGTGCCAGCGAGCCGCGAACCACAGATACGCAGTATTTT. It yields the protein CASEPRTTDTQYF.

This clone has a handful of counts. J is TRBJ2-7 and V is TRBV5-1; 8 nucleotides line up with TRBD1. The CDR3 extends over 14 amino acids. With V trimmed by 1 base and J by 7 bases, 7 bases remained unmatched. Germline loops: CDR1 SGHRS, CDR2 YFSETQ. CDR3 nucleotide sequence: TGCGCCAGCAGCTTGTGGACTCAGGGGGCAGAGCAGTACTTC. This gives the protein CASSLWTQGAEQYF.

About this clone: Its ends do not fully match the called genes, so a read error is possible. V is TRBV6-1 and J is TRBJ1-1, with D tentatively TRBD1 (6 bases). CDR3 length: 15 amino acids. Per germline, CDR1 MNHNS and CDR2 SASEGT. The CDR3 spells CASSEAGVGDTEDFF. CDR3 DNA sequence: TGTGCCAGCAGTGAAGCAGGGGTAGGGGACACTGAAGATTTCTTT.

The V gene is TRBV7-2, the J gene TRBJ2-3; TRBD1 aligns across 9 bases. There are 15 residues in the CDR3. V gave up 1 base and J gave up 6 bases; unmatched junction bases: 5. The V gene's germline CDR1 is SGHTA and CDR2 FQGNSA. In DNA form, the CDR3 reads TGTGCCAGCAGCTTAGACAGGGGGCTCTTGGATACGCAGTATTTT. Its translation: CASSLDRGLLDTQYF. Looking up the rest from reference TRBV7-2 and TRBJ2-3 gives the full variable domain: GAGVSQSPSNKVTEKGKDVELRCDPISGHTALYWYRQSLGQGLEFLIYFQGNSAPDKSGLPSDRFSAERTGGSVSTLTIQRTQQEDSAVYLCASSLDRGLLDTQYFGPGTRLTVL.

The CDR3 is CASSLGDSDGYTF. The CDR3 region has the DNA TGCGCCAGCAGCTTGGGGGACAGTGATGGCTACACCTTC. The chain links TRBV5-1 to TRBJ1-2; 7 bases are a match to TRBD1. Germline trimming cut 0 bases from V and 6 bases from J; bases unmatched to any gene: 2. This CDR3 is built from 13 residues. Germline lookup yields CDR1 SGHRS and CDR2 YFSETQ. The variable domain in full, completed from reference TRBV5-1 and TRBJ1-2, reads KAGVTQTPRYLIKTRGQQVTLSCSPISGHRSVSWYQQTPGQGLQFLFEYFSETQRNKGNFPGRFSGRQFSNSRSEMNVSTLELGDSALYLCASSLGDSDGYTFGSGTRLTVV.

There are a few counts of this clone. This chain connects TRBV6-1 to TRBJ2-6, with D maybe TRBD2 (6 bases). CDR3 length: 14 amino acids. V was trimmed by 5 bases and J by 4 bases, leaving 9 bases between them. Looked up from germline, CDR1 is MNHNS and CDR2 is SASEGT. The CDR3: CASSSGLGANVLTF. CDR3 bases: TGTGCCAGCAGTAGCGGGTTAGGGGCCAACGTCCTGACTTTC.

The chain joins TRBV7-3 to TRBJ2-7; 7 bases align to TRBD1. Germline trimming cut 5 bases from V and 4 bases from J; bases unmatched to any gene: 11. Per the germline V gene, CDR1 is SGHTA and CDR2 is FQGTGA. CDR3 length equals 15 residues. The CDR3 nucleotides are TGTGCCAGCAGCCTCCGACAGGGAGCGATATACGAGCAGTACTTC. Encoded protein: CASSLRQGAIYEQYF.

The rearrangement uses TRBV2 and TRBJ2-4, with 9 bases fitting TRBD2. The CDR3 has 16 amino acids. With V trimmed by 6 bases and J by 4 bases, 10 bases remained unmatched. CDR1 and CDR2 from the germline V gene are SNHLY and FYNNEI. DNA for the CDR3: TGTGCCAGCAGGTCGACTGGGCGGGGGGGTAAAAACATTCAGTACTTC. Residues: CASRSTGRGGKNIQYF.

This chain uses TRBV9 with TRBJ1-1; tentative D call: TRBD1 (6 bases). Germline assignment: CDR1 SGDLS and CDR2 YYNGEE. CDR3 length: 14 amino acids. V shed 0 bases and J shed 7 bases, with 13 bases lying between them. CDR3 DNA sequence: TGTGCCAGCAGCGTAGGAGGGGCCAGGGGTGAAGCTTTCTTT. Translating it yields CASSVGGARGEAFF. Using reference TRBV9 and TRBJ1-1 for the parts outside the CDR3, the full variable domain is DSGVTQTPKHLITATGQRVTLRCSPRSGDLSVYWYQQSLDQGLQFLIQYYNGEERAKGNILERFSAQQFPDLHSELNLSSLELGDSALYFCASSVGGARGEAFFGQGTRLTVV.

The rearrangement uses TRBV19 and TRBJ1-4; 7 bases agree with TRBD1. Germline trimming cut 5 bases from V and 0 bases from J; bases unmatched to any gene: 6. The CDR3 extends over 16 amino acids. Germline CDR1 is LNHDA and CDR2 is SQIVND (reference sequence). CDR3 protein: CASSVGQAATNEKLFF. The CDR3 DNA follows: TGTGCCAGTAGTGTCGGACAGGCAGCAACTAATGAAAAACTGTTTTTT.

The chain carries TRBV28 and TRBJ1-1, with D possibly TRBD1 on 5 matching bases. Trimming took off 8 bases at V and 6 bases at J, with 13 bases between the two ends. The CDR3 runs to 12 residues. Looked up from germline, CDR1 is MDHEN and CDR2 is SYDVKM. CDR3 bases: TGTGCCAGCCTGGGGGGGATTTCTGAAGCTTTCTTT. Protein sequence: CASLGGISEAFF.

The chain joins TRBV6-6 to TRBJ1-2; D is undetermined. CDR1 and CDR2 from the germline V gene are MNHNY and SVGAGI (reference sequence). Trimming left V 2 bases short and J 5 bases short, with 18 bases between. This CDR3 has 16 residues. CDR3 bases: TGTGCCAGCAGTTACAATTGGGCCTCGATCAATTATGGCTACACCTTC. As protein: CASSYNWASINYGYTF.

V is TRBV7-2 and J is TRBJ2-3; the D gene is possibly TRBD1 (5 bases). The CDR3 length is 16 residues. Trimming pared 2 bases from V and 7 bases from J, leaving 19 bases between. Germline V CDR1 and CDR2: SGHTA, FQGNSA. In DNA form, the CDR3 reads TGTGCCAGCAGCTTAATGGTCAGGGCTATCGCGAATACGCAGTATTTT. Translation: CASSLMVRAIANTQYF.

The CDR3 DNA is TGTGCCAGCAGTCCGCCAAGGACAGCGTTTCAAAATTCACCCCTCCACTTT. Amino acids: CASSPPRTAFQNSPLHF. This chain connects TRBV2 to TRBJ1-6; possible D gene TRBD1, 6 bases. V was trimmed by 5 bases and J by 7 bases, leaving 21 bases between them. CDR3 length: 17 residues. The germline CDR1 and CDR2 sequences are SNHLY and FYNNEI.

V is TRBV5-5 and J is TRBJ2-7; 10 nucleotides line up with TRBD1. The CDR3 has 15 amino acids. CDR1 SGHKS and CDR2 YYEKEE come from the germline V gene (reference sequence). The V gene end was trimmed by 4 bases and the J gene end by 3 bases; junction bases not matched to a gene: 7. CDR3 in DNA: TGTGCCAGCAGCCCCCGGGACAGGGGTTACTACGAGCAGTACTTC. Its protein product is CASSPRDRGYYEQYF.

This chain connects TRBV19 to TRBJ1-2; 7 positions match TRBD1. CDR3 length: 14 amino acids. Germline CDR1 is LNHDA and CDR2 is SQIVND (reference sequence). V gave up 5 bases and J gave up 4 bases; unmatched junction bases: 7. CDR3 sequence reads: CASSPPGQSYGYTF. In nucleotides, the CDR3 is TGTGCCAGTAGTCCGCCGGGACAGTCCTATGGCTACACCTTC. The full variable domain, completed using reference TRBV19 and TRBJ1-2, is DGGITQSPKYLFRKEGQNVTLSCEQNLNHDAMYWYRQDPGQGLRLIYYSQIVNDFQKGDIAEGYSVSREKKESFPLTVTSAQKNPTAFYLCASSPPGQSYGYTFGSGTRLTVV.

A single count supports this clone. V usage is TRBV11-2 and J usage is TRBJ2-5, with TRBD1 matching 10 bases. The CDR3 is 15 residues long. V dropped 6 bases and J dropped 5; count of bases not matched to a gene: 9. Per germline, CDR1 SGHAT and CDR2 FQNNGV. CDR3 sequence reads: CASSLGGQGGETQYF. Written as DNA, the CDR3 is TGTGCCAGCAGTCTCGGCGGACAGGGGGGGGAGACCCAGTACTTC.

The V gene is TRBV7-6, the J gene TRBJ1-4; D is undetermined. Trimming pared 3 bases from V and 8 bases from J, leaving 16 bases between. From germline, CDR1 is SGHVS and CDR2 FNYEAQ. CDR3 size: 15 residues. This chain's CDR3 is CASSFMAYGGEKLFF. CDR3 in DNA: TGTGCCAGCAGCTTTATGGCCTACGGAGGGGAAAAACTGTTTTTT.

The chain links TRBV5-6 to TRBJ2-7, with TRBD2 matching over 11 bases. Germline V gives CDR1 SGHDT, CDR2 YYEEEE. The CDR3 extends over 15 amino acids. The ends lost 4 bases at V and 5 bases at J; junction bases unmatched: 8. The CDR3: CASSPIAGGPHEQYF. CDR3 DNA sequence: TGTGCCAGCAGCCCCATAGCGGGGGGGCCCCACGAGCAGTACTTC.

The chain is built from TRBV5-1 and TRBJ1-1; 10 bases fit TRBD1. Germline assignment: CDR1 SGHRS and CDR2 YFSETQ. CDR3 size: 14 residues. Germline trimming cut 7 bases from V and 3 bases from J; bases unmatched to any gene: 6. The CDR3 DNA sequence: TGCGCCAGCGCGGACAGGGGGTTAGACACTGAAGCTTTCTTT. Translated: CASADRGLDTEAFF.

The chain employs TRBV28 and TRBJ2-4, with D perhaps TRBD2 (6 bases). Per germline, CDR1 MDHEN and CDR2 SYDVKM. The CDR3 length is 14 residues. V lost 4 bases, J lost 7 bases, and 14 bases lay in between. The CDR3 DNA sequence: TGTGCCAGCAGTTCCGGGGGATTCCGGAACATTCAGTACTTC. Its translation is CASSSGGFRNIQYF.